The 11 T cell receptor beta chains reported below all come from one sample, sequenced in a study of T cells expressing NK-cell markers. TCRdb re-called the 5' RACE reads and catalogs CDR3 proteins one per entry, DNA excluded. This sample's table reports about 160,000 distinct CDR3 sequences. The material sequenced was blood T cells: a sorted CD56 or NKG2C T cell subset, CD4+ or CD8+ T cells, or bulk PBMC T cells (not recorded which). These receptor sequences come from a man aged 18-70 years in good health.

V gene TRBV11-2 combines with J gene TRBJ2-1. Germline V gene data show CDR1 as SGHAT and CDR2 as FQNNGV. The CDR3 has 13 amino acids. CDR3: CASSPTYLNEQFF. The complete variable domain, with remaining parts taken from reference TRBV11-2 and TRBJ2-1, reads EAGVAQSPRYKIIEKRQSVAFWCNPISGHATLYWYQQILGQGPKLLIQFQNNGVVDDSQLPKDRFSAERLKGVDSTLKIQPAKLEDSAVYLCASSPTYLNEQFFGPGTRLTVL.

The rearrangement joins TRBV13 to TRBJ1-1; TCRdb designates TRBD1, a call that cannot be tested without DNA. The CDR3 extends over 14 amino acids. Per germline, CDR1 PRHDT and CDR2 FYEKMQ (reference sequence). The CDR3 loop reads CASSFQGVGAEAFF.

The chain joins TRBV15 to TRBJ2-5; absent DNA, TCRdb's TRBD2 call cannot be checked. The CDR3 length is 14 residues. CDR1 and CDR2 from the germline V gene are LNHNV and YYDKDF (reference sequence). This CDR3 is CATSRDGELRAQYF. Looking up the rest from reference TRBV15 and TRBJ2-5 gives the full variable domain: DAMVIQNPRYQVTQFGKPVTLSCSQTLNHNVMYWYQQKSSQAPKLLFHYYDKDFNNEADTPDNFQSRRPNTSFCFLDIRSPGLGDTAMYLCATSRDGELRAQYFGPGTRLLVL.

J is TRBJ2-6 and V is TRBV7-8; as DNA is missing, the TRBD1 call by TCRdb cannot be tested. The germline CDR1 and CDR2 sequences are SGHVS and FQNEAQ. There are 17 residues in the CDR3. CDR3 in amino acids: CASSLMGQLIWANVLTF.

The genes are TRBV7-9 and TRBJ1-5. The CDR3 loop spans 12 amino acids. The germline gives CDR1 SEHNR, CDR2 FQNEAQ (reference sequence). The CDR3 is CASSLSSEPQHF.

This sequence joins TRBV5-6 and TRBJ2-7; TCRdb names TRBD2, which stays unverified in the absence of DNA. Germline V gives CDR1 SGHDT, CDR2 YYEEEE. The CDR3 loop spans 16 amino acids. The CDR3 reads CASSRLGPAPSYEQYF.

The gene calls are TRBV5-1 and TRBJ1-4; TCRdb selects TRBD1, and the lack of DNA leaves this call unchecked. Germline CDR1 reads SGHRS; CDR2 reads YFSETQ. The CDR3 is 14 amino acids. CDR3 region: CASSFRTGVEKLFF.

V and J are TRBV2 and TRBJ1-6; checking the TCRdb D call of TRBD1 is not possible without DNA. There are 14 residues in the CDR3. Germline lookup yields CDR1 SNHLY and CDR2 FYNNEI. The CDR3 loop reads CASSPGGPNSPLHF.

The chain recombines TRBV6-5 with TRBJ2-3; TCRdb selects TRBD2, and the lack of DNA leaves this call unchecked. CDR3 length equals 17 residues. The germline gives CDR1 MNHEY, CDR2 SVGAGI. The CDR3 loop reads CASSSRAGALGEGTQYF.

The genes are TRBV12-3 or TRBV12-4 and TRBJ2-7; with no DNA, the TCRdb D assignment of TRBD1 cannot be verified. This CDR3 contains 15 residues. CDR3 in amino acids: CASSDVGTASYEQYF.

The gene calls are TRBV5-1 and TRBJ2-5; TCRdb outputs TRBD2, but without DNA this stays unchecked. This CDR3 has 17 residues. The germline gives CDR1 SGHRS, CDR2 YFSETQ. The CDR3 protein is CASSLEASGGAKETQYF.